This T cell receptor (beta chain) was observed in a study of blood T cell repertoires in COVID-19. At the level of the study: Acute and convalescent COVID-19 samples came from the United States, Italy and Spain. From T cells, B-cell-depleted T cells, or PBMCs came the material, which was cDNA or gDNA.

Methods used by the authors: It was from reference gene primer amplification that nucleated cell counts were estimated. Profiling relied on immunoSEQ multiplex PCR, and the TCRdb table lists in-frame clones only, not all of them. Clone size and V and J calls were adopted from that table, with D and trimming inferred from the DNA. The sample has under 55,000 clones; about nine tenths are singletons. This receptor was identified in a woman aged 80 or over with active COVID-19. Specimen: peripheral blood.

The CDR3 is CSVEQGTGNTIYF. DNA for the CDR3: TGCAGCGTTGAACAGGGTACTGGAAACACCATATATTTT. V usage is TRBV29-1 and J usage is TRBJ1-3, with a tentative D call TRBD1 (5 bases). Germline V lookup: CDR1 SQVTM, CDR2 ANQGSEA. The V end was cut by 2 bases, the J end by 2 bases, with 7 bases between. This CDR3 spans 13 amino acids. The whole variable domain, filled in from reference TRBV29-1 and TRBJ1-3, reads SAVISQKPSRDICQRGTSLTIQCQVDSQVTMMFWYRQQPGQSLTLIATANQGSEATYESGFVIDKFPISRPNLTFSTLTVSNMSPEDSSIYLCSVEQGTGNTIYFGEGSWLTVV.